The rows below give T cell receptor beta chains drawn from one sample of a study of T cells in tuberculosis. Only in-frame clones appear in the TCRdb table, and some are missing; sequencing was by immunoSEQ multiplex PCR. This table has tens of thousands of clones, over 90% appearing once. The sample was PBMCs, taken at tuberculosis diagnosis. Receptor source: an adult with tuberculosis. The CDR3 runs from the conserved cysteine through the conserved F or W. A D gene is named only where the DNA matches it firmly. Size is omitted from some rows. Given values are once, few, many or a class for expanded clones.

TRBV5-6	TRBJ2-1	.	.	TGTGCCAGCACCTCGGAGGTTGGACGGACGGACAATGAGCAGTTCTTC	CASTSEVGRTDNEQFF
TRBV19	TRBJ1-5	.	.	TGTGCCAGTAGTCCACAGGTAGATCAGCCCCAGCATTTT	CASSPQVDQPQHF
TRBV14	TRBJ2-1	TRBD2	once	TGTGCCAGCAGCGTAAGGACTAGCGGGAATGGGGGGAATGAGCAGTTCTTC	CASSVRTSGNGGNEQFF
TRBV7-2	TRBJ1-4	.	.	TGTGCCAGCAGCCCGGGTCCAGGGGTCGAAAAACTGTTTTTT	CASSPGPGVEKLFF
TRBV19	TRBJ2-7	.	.	TGTGCCAGTAGTATTAATGTGCAGGCCTACGAGCAGTACTTC	CASSINVQAYEQYF
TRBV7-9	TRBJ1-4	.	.	TGTGCCAGCAGCTTAGGCAGGGGAAATGAAAAACTGTTTTTT	CASSLGRGNEKLFF
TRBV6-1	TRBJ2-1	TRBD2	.	TGTGCCAGCTCGGCTAGCGGGAGCCATGAGCAGTTCTTC	CASSASGSHEQFF
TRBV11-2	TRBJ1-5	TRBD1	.	TGTGCCAGCAGCTTTTCAGGGGGCCGGAATCAGCCCCAGCATTTT	CASSFSGGRNQPQHF
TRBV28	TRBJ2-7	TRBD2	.	TGTGCCATCTTGCTGGCGGGAGGGTCCTACGAGCAGTACTTC	CAILLAGGSYEQYF
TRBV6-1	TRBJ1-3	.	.	TGTGCCAGCAGTGAACGCAGGGAGGACACCATATATTTT	CASSERREDTIYF
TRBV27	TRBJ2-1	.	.	TGTGCCAGCAGTTTAGTGGGGGGCAATGAGCAGTTCTTC	CASSLVGGNEQFF
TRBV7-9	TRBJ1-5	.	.	TGTGCCAGCAGCTTTAGTGATAGCAATCAGCCCCAGCATTTT	CASSFSDSNQPQHF
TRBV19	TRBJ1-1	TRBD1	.	TGTGCCAGTACAGGTACAGGGGAGGCCACGAGTGAAGCTTTCTTT	CASTGTGEATSEAFF
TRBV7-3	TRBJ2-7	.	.	TGTGCCAGCAGCGTCAGTGGGAGTAGCGGCTACGAGCAGTACTTC	CASSVSGSSGYEQYF
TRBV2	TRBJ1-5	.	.	TGTGCCAGCAGTGGGGCCTCATTGGGGGCTGTACAGCCCCAGCATTTT	CASSGASLGAVQPQHF
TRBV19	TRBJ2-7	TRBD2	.	TGTGCCAGTAGTATCTGGGGCGGGAGTTCCCGAGGCGAGCAGTACTTC	CASSIWGGSSRGEQYF
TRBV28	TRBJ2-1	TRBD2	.	TGTGCCACCGAAGGCGGGAGCGCCCACAATGAGCAGTTCTTC	CATEGGSAHNEQFF
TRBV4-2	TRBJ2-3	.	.	TGTGCCAGCAGCCAAGCATCACGGCTGTCAGGCACGGATACGCAGTATTTT	CASSQASRLSGTDTQYF